Described below is a single TCR beta chain sequence and its context. The antigen is undetermined. The data were produced by immunoSEQ multiplex PCR, yet TCRdb's version contains in-frame clones alone and is incomplete. The repertoire holds around 180,000 clones, with 80% to 90% as singletons. This entry is derived from a study of T cell responses to AZD1222 COVID-19 vaccine. Regarding the study as a whole: Once two AZD1222 doses were given, Spike-specific TCR breadth and depth went up.

CDR3 length: 16 amino acids. The starting material was peripheral blood, obtained on day 0 of MenACWY control vaccination. The chain joins TRBV21-1 to TRBJ2-3; TRBD2 is the table's D call, not checked against the DNA. TRBV21-1 is a pseudogene locus. The sequence came from an adult in good health. Here the CDR3 reads CASRSQTSGPLDTQYF. CDR3 nucleotide sequence: TGTGCCAGCAGGTCTCAGACTAGCGGGCCCTTAGATACGCAGTATTTT.